A single T cell receptor (beta chain) is shown here with its context. This clonotype was recorded at least ten times. Its specific antigen is unknown. One base away there is no much larger clone; base qualities are not given. These data originate in a study of regulatory T cells in long-lasting Graves disease (dated by TCRdb to about 2021). Context from the whole study: In the newly diagnosed Graves' disease group, patients had been taking antithyroid drugs for less than 3 months. Peripheral blood TCR sequencing and RNA sequencing compared persistent Graves' disease patients with newly diagnosed Graves' disease patients. The study took place in China and was registered as a clinical trial. A total of some 33 samples were covered by TCR sequencing, comprising around 13 persistent and 20 or so newly diagnosed Graves' disease patients.

Libraries were constructed by multiplex PCR. Data came from an Illumina HiSeq 4000. iRepertoire HTBI primers and Arm-PCR amplification of CDR3 regions were used to construct TCR beta libraries. PCR products were gel purified before sequencing. In the authors' own workflow: A total of some 60 TRBV and some 15 TRBJ segments were identified across samples and were used for gene usage analysis of CDR3 amino acid clonotypes. COPE and FqMerger were used to merge filtered high-quality paired reads into contigs. BLAST was used to align contigs to IMGT TRBV, TRBD and TRBJ reference genes, and CDR3 was defined according to IMGT. Any clonotype with a frequency above 0.1% was classified as a highly expanded clone. Shannon entropy served as the measure of repertoire diversity, while the Gini coefficient captured V-J evenness. A clonotype found in more than one individual was treated as public. The raw public data were reprocessed by TCRdb itself: fastp quality trimming at Q25, MiXCR clonotype calling, in-frame beta chains only. Entries are consolidated by CDR3 protein sequence, retaining the most common genes and DNA. The V and J calls and clone size are TCRdb's, not the authors'. The table for this sample lists under 450,000 distinct CDR3 sequences; around 16% of them were counted only once. 20% to 25% of the sample is taken by the ten largest.

Explained via the paper, the time point label denotes: newly diagnosed GD, antithyroid drugs for less than 3 months. RNA was extracted from PBMCs in TRIzol for both TCR sequencing and RNA sequencing. The diagnosis of Graves' disease followed American Thyroid Association guidelines. The patients came from an endocrinology department in Xi'an, China. Each patient gave about 8.1 milliliters of peripheral blood, collected in an EDTA anticoagulant tube. Ficoll Paque Plus density gradient separation was used to isolate PBMCs, and no further T cell sorting was done. An Agilent 2100 Bioanalyzer and agarose gel were used to check RNA quality, while a NanoDrop 2000 measured RNA concentration. Counted from cysteine to phenylalanine, this CDR3 has 12 amino acids. The read is trimmed to its CDR3 DNA, 36 bases read in frame from base 1. V and J lose 5 bases and 5 bases, and a span of 7 bases separates them. According to the germline V gene, CDR1 reads MDHEN and CDR2 reads SYDVKM.

Here is what the overall study found, with its caveats: The small sample size was acknowledged by the authors as a limitation that may reduce accuracy. Sequencing and analysis were limited to the TCR beta chain. Only peripheral blood was studied, because thyroid tissue, the primary lesion, was inaccessible. TRBV28, TRBJ1-2 and TRBJ2-5 were preferentially used in persistent disease, while TRBV20-1 and TRBJ2-1 were favored in newly diagnosed disease. Lower TCR Shannon entropy and fewer highly expanded clones were observed in persistent Graves' disease patients than in newly diagnosed patients, which suggested clonal expansion. Persistent patients shared more public clonotypes among themselves (around 2,700) than newly diagnosed patients did (approximately 900).

These same records also appear under a second study, on T cells in Graves' hyperthyroidism and ophthalmopathy. According to the second study: A patient counted as having stable Graves' hyperthyroidism if no progression to ophthalmopathy occurred over 18 months of follow-up. Hyperthyroidism patients were newly diagnosed, had a disease duration of under 2 months, and were aged 18 to 65 years. Exclusion was applied to patients with uncontrolled infections, other autoimmune diseases, pregnancy or lactation. Diagnoses were based on clinical symptoms, serum thyroxine and TRAb, thyroid ultrasound and orbital computed tomography. For the first round of RT-PCR on the TCR CDR3, the HTBI primer set was used together with the Qiagen OneStep RT-PCR kit. Most expanded thyroid clonotypes (frequency above 0.001) were also detected in blood, a finding suggesting that blood repertoires may reflect thyroid immune responses. Ophthalmopathy was separated from stable hyperthyroidism by a 13 V-J signature model, with 85% to 90% sensitivity and 81% to 82% specificity obtained in cross-validation and 80%/75% obtained in testing. In validation, progression to ophthalmopathy was predicted by the model with roughly 69% sensitivity and approximately 78% specificity, a median of approximately 6.5 months before onset. To identify TCR V-J signatures that set the groups apart, the researchers used a discovery cohort of 100 patients, made up of 40 to 45 with Graves' ophthalmopathy and about 60 with stable Graves' hyperthyroidism. Whether ophthalmopathy could be predicted prospectively was tested in an independent validation cohort made up of approximately 19 hyperthyroidism patients plus 17 patients who later progressed to ophthalmopathy. The 95 to 100 discovery patients were randomly divided into training and test sets at a 7:3 ratio. In addition, the study compared T-cell repertoires in thyroid tissue and in blood from six Graves' hyperthyroidism patients. After sampling, hyperthyroidism patients received methimazole starting at 30 mg daily, and ophthalmopathy patients received high-dose intravenous methylprednisolone. Libraries were constructed in a second round of multiplex PCR, after which size selection and purification were carried out. The libraries were sequenced on an Illumina HiSeq2000 using paired-end 100 bp reads. SOAPnuke was used to process the raw data, with reads discarded if the reads contained adapters or uncalled bases, had a mean Phred below 15, or lacked an exact constant-primer or identifier match. High-quality paired reads were merged with COPE v1.2.5, and unique nucleotide sequences were defined as clonotypes. MiTCR v1.1 was used to align clonotypes to the IMGT TRBV, TRBD and TRBJ reference segments. Only V-J combinations with frequency above 0.0001, covering 99% to 99.2% of repertoires, were analysed. The TCS score was defined as the ratio of F50 (clonal expansion) to E x V (chaos), calculated using BLOSUM62-based TCRdist between CDR3 peptides within each V-J. Welch's t-statistics and random forest reduced 450 to 600 V-J features to 13, which were used in a naive Bayes classifier (R e1071). No statistical method was used to set the sample size in advance, and investigators knew the group allocation. TCR Vbeta CDR3 sequencing of 120 to 150 peripheral blood samples (over 40 ophthalmopathy, over 70 hyperthyroidism and approximately 17 progressor patients) is reported in the paper.

Sequenced material: peripheral blood mononuclear cells (PBMCs), taken at new diagnosis, from a patient treated with antithyroid drugs. Rearrangement joined TRBV28 to TRBJ1-3; the D gene lacks a confident call. This clonotype was obtained from a young woman with Graves disease. Donor details come from another sample of the same person, matched by shared clones. CDR3 reads: CASSQGRNTIYF. In nucleotides, the sequence is TGTGCCAGCAGTCAAGGGCGAAACACCATATATTTT.